The 32 T cell receptor beta chains listed next were all sequenced from one sample in a study of shared clonotypes between healthy human individuals. Generated by immunoSEQ multiplex PCR, the TCRdb table keeps only in-frame clones and is missing some. Among more than 1,200,000 clones listed, approximately 98.5% were seen once. The sequencing sample was made of naive CD4+ T cells sorted from blood. Subset denoted: CD45RA+ positively selected. These receptors came from a man aged 25 to 40 in good health.

J is TRBJ2-1 and V is TRBV18; D gene unclear. Deletions cut 0 bases from V and 1 base from J, with 10 bases between. This CDR3 contains 16 residues. Germline values: CDR1 KGHSH, CDR2 LQKENI. CDR3 in DNA: TGTGCCAGCTCACCACCGATTATAGTATCCTACAATGAGCAGTTCTTC. It encodes CASSPPIIVSYNEQFF.

The chain carries TRBV15 and TRBJ2-1; no clear D. Trimming shortened V by 4 bases and J by 0 bases, and 10 bases separated the two germline ends. The germline V gene encodes CDR1 LNHNV and CDR2 YYDKDF (reference sequence). This CDR3 contains 15 residues. The CDR3 sequence is CATSTAPNSYNEQFF. CDR3 DNA: TGTGCCACCAGCACCGCCCCGAACTCCTACAATGAGCAGTTCTTC.

In DNA form, the CDR3 reads TGTGCCAGCTCACCCGGGGGGGGTCCGTACAATGAGCAGTTCTTC. Translating it yields CASSPGGGPYNEQFF. V and J are TRBV18 and TRBJ2-1; 8 nucleotides agree with TRBD2. The V gene end was trimmed by 3 bases and the J gene end by 4 bases; junction bases not matched to a gene: 5. CDR3 length: 15 residues. Germline V gene sequence: CDR1 KGHSH, CDR2 LQKENI.

The chain uses TRBV5-1 and TRBJ2-3, with 9 bases that match TRBD2. The V gene's germline CDR1 is SGHRS and CDR2 YFSETQ. The CDR3 runs to 15 residues. V trimming: 7 bases; J trimming: 5 bases; junction bases outside the gene matches: 11. The CDR3 loop is CASFRGTSLGDTQYF. The CDR3 nucleotides are TGCGCCAGCTTCCGTGGGACTAGCCTGGGAGATACGCAGTATTTT. The full variable domain, in which reference TRBV5-1 and TRBJ2-3 provide the parts outside the CDR3, is KAGVTQTPRYLIKTRGQQVTLSCSPISGHRSVSWYQQTPGQGLQFLFEYFSETQRNKGNFPGRFSGRQFSNSRSEMNVSTLELGDSALYLCASFRGTSLGDTQYFGPGTRLTVL.

This chain links TRBV4-3 with TRBJ1-1, with D unresolved. The CDR3 extends over 15 amino acids. V lost 5 bases to trimming and J lost 1 base, with 14 bases between them. In germline, CDR1 is LGHNA, CDR2 YSLEER. CDR3 region: CASSFRSGGNTEAFF. CDR3 DNA sequence: TGCGCCAGCAGCTTCCGATCGGGAGGGAACACTGAAGCTTTCTTT.

The gene calls are TRBV5-1 and TRBJ2-1, with TRBD2 matching 7 bases. The CDR3 spans 14 residues. Germline V gene lookup returns CDR1 SGHRS and CDR2 YFSETQ. J was trimmed by 2 bases and V by 4 bases; bases with no gene match: 3. The chain's CDR3 is CASSIAGAYNEQFF. Here the CDR3 DNA reads TGCGCCAGCAGCATTGCGGGAGCCTACAATGAGCAGTTCTTC.

In this sample, this clone turned up once. The chain carries TRBV4-2 and TRBJ2-7; 10 bases are a match to TRBD2. The CDR3 totals 14 residues. CDR1 and CDR2 from the germline V gene are LGHNA and YNFKEQ. After removal of 4 bases from V and 6 bases from J, the junction contained 6 bases not matched to a gene. The CDR3 DNA reads as TGTGCCAGCAGCCGGCCCGGGACTAGCGCCGAGCAGTACTTC. Protein sequence: CASSRPGTSAEQYF.

This chain uses TRBV5-1 with TRBJ2-3; tentatively, D is TRBD1 (7 bases). Germline V CDR1 and CDR2: SGHRS, YFSETQ. The CDR3 length is 15 residues. Trimming removed 4 bases from V and 4 bases from J, with 16 bases in between. The DNA of the CDR3 is TGCGCCAGCAGCGGAGGGGGCGGGACGGCAGATACGCAGTATTTT. As protein: CASSGGGGTADTQYF.

Notes on this clone: This sample also contains other DNA sequences that code for the same CDR3. The rearrangement uses TRBV6-1 and TRBJ1-5; possible D gene TRBD1, 5 bases. Looked up from germline, CDR1 is MNHNS and CDR2 is SASEGT. The CDR3 totals 13 residues. The V gene lost 3 bases and the J gene lost 6 bases, with 9 bases spanning the gap. The DNA of the CDR3 is TGTGCCAGCAGTGAGGGCACAGGTCAGCCCCAGCATTTT. Translating it yields CASSEGTGQPQHF.

This clone was counted once. The chain employs TRBV6-5 and TRBJ2-1; tentatively, D is TRBD2 (6 bases). Germline values: CDR1 MNHEY, CDR2 SVGAGI. CDR3 length equals 14 residues. V was shortened by 6 bases and J by 6 bases, with 15 bases between the two germline ends. As DNA, the CDR3 is TGTGCCAGCAGCCAATCATGGGGGGTCAATGAGCAGTTCTTC. It specifies CASSQSWGVNEQFF.

The V gene is TRBV2, the J gene TRBJ2-3, with a tentative D call TRBD2 (6 bases). CDR1 is SNHLY and CDR2 is FYNNEI in the germline V gene. Trimming left V 7 bases short and J 2 bases short, with 13 bases between. The CDR3 runs to 14 residues. The DNA for the CDR3 is TGTGCCAGCATCGGTGGAGGGTACACAGATACGCAGTATTTT. Encoded protein: CASIGGGYTDTQYF.

The V and J genes are TRBV5-1 and TRBJ2-5; D may be TRBD1 or TRBD2 (5 bases each). The CDR3 has 14 amino acids. Germline V gene lookup returns CDR1 SGHRS and CDR2 YFSETQ. V shed 5 bases and J shed 0 bases, with 11 bases lying between them. The CDR3 sequence is CASRGEPHQETQYF. DNA for the CDR3: TGCGCCAGCAGAGGGGAGCCGCACCAAGAGACCCAGTACTTC.

The sample holds one count of this clone. The chain uses TRBV5-8 and TRBJ2-7; D is tentatively TRBD1 or TRBD2 (6 bases each). This CDR3 has 13 residues. The germline gives CDR1 SGHTS, CDR2 YDEGEE. Trimming pared 4 bases from V and 13 bases from J, leaving 21 bases between. The chain's CDR3 is CASSLEGGGGNYF. CDR3 bases: TGTGCCAGCAGCCTCGAGGGGGGAGGAGGCAATTACTTC.

The CDR3 region is CASSLRRGQETQYF. The CDR3 DNA follows: TGTGCCAGCAGTTTGAGGAGGGGGCAAGAGACCCAGTACTTC. The V call is TRBV27, the J call TRBJ2-5; D may correspond to TRBD1 or TRBD2 (6 bases each). CDR1 and CDR2 from the germline V gene are MNHEY and SMNVEV (reference sequence). The CDR3 contains 14 residues. Trimming took off 3 bases at V and 2 bases at J, with 10 bases between the two ends.

V and J are TRBV7-9 and TRBJ1-5, with TRBD1 identical over 8 bases. CDR3 length: 15 amino acids. Germline CDR1 SEHNR, CDR2 FQNEAQ (reference sequence). Trimming at V came to 4 bases and at J to 3 bases, leaving 5 bases not matched to a gene. This CDR3 reads CASSYGQGLNQPQHF. The DNA of the CDR3 is TGTGCCAGCAGCTATGGACAGGGCCTCAATCAGCCCCAGCATTTT.

The CDR3 region has the DNA TGTGCCAGCAGTAAAGGACAGAACAATCAGCCCCAGCATTTT. This encodes CASSKGQNNQPQHF. The gene calls are TRBV28 and TRBJ1-5; tentatively, D is TRBD1 (6 bases). CDR1 MDHEN and CDR2 SYDVKM come from the germline V gene. V lost 5 bases, J lost 3 bases, and 11 bases lay in between. This CDR3 is built from 14 residues.

The chain carries TRBV7-9 and TRBJ1-4, with D perhaps TRBD1 (6 bases). V lost 9 bases and J 5 bases, leaving 16 bases between the germline ends. The CDR3 has 14 amino acids. Germline CDR1 and CDR2: SEHNR and FQNEAQ (reference sequence). The CDR3 loop is CASNWNQGNEKLFF. The CDR3, as DNA: TGTGCCAGTAACTGGAATCAGGGGAATGAAAAACTGTTTTTT.

V usage is TRBV2 and J usage is TRBJ1-3, with no clear D. Per germline, CDR1 SNHLY and CDR2 FYNNEI. The germline V and J ends were trimmed by 0 bases and 8 bases, with 8 bases remaining between them. CDR3 length: 13 amino acids. The CDR3 reads CASSEAQQDTIYF. Here the CDR3 DNA reads TGTGCCAGCAGTGAAGCACAGCAAGACACCATATATTTT.

The chain employs TRBV5-4 and TRBJ1-4; the match to TRBD1 covers 10 bases. V dropped 3 bases and J dropped 0; count of bases not matched to a gene: 2. There are 16 residues in the CDR3. The germline V gene has CDR1 SGHNT and CDR2 YYREEE (reference sequence). CDR3 DNA: TGTGCCAGCAGCTCCGGACAGGGGGCAACTAATGAAAAACTGTTTTTT. It encodes CASSSGQGATNEKLFF.

The gene calls are TRBV11-2 and TRBJ2-4, with no clear D. The CDR3 has 12 amino acids. Germline CDR1 SGHAT, CDR2 FQNNGV. V lost 2 bases and J lost 5, with 4 bases in between. The CDR3 is CASSLSQNIQYF. The CDR3 DNA is TGTGCCAGCAGCTTATCTCAAAACATTCAGTACTTC.

The V gene is TRBV9, the J gene TRBJ2-1; TRBD2 is a possible D gene (6 bases). Trimming took 6 bases from V and 5 from J, leaving 18 bases between them. CDR1 SGDLS and CDR2 YYNGEE come from the germline V gene. This CDR3 has 15 residues. CDR3 protein: CASTLGTQRHNEQFF. CDR3 DNA: TGTGCCAGCACCCTAGGGACTCAACGCCACAATGAGCAGTTCTTC.

The rearrangement uses TRBV2 and TRBJ2-4; 16 bases match TRBD2. The J segment lost 6 bases and the V segment lost 3 bases, leaving 14 bases of the junction unmatched. In germline, CDR1 is SNHLY, CDR2 FYNNEI. The CDR3 covers 20 residues. The CDR3 DNA reads TGTGCCAGCAGTGATCAAGGCGGGGGACTAGCGGGAGGGCCAGCAAACATTCAGTACTTC. This translates into CASSDQGGGLAGGPANIQYF.

This clone was seen only once. The V gene is TRBV10-3, the J gene TRBJ2-1; 8 bases fit TRBD2. Germline lookup yields CDR1 ENHRY and CDR2 SYGVKD. J was trimmed by 0 bases and V by 5 bases; bases with no gene match: 3. This CDR3 is built from 15 residues. DNA for the CDR3: TGTGCCATCAGTATAGCGGGGAGCTCCTACAATGAGCAGTTCTTC. Encoded protein: CAISIAGSSYNEQFF.

Worth noting for this clone: One end of the junction is discordant with germline, which a read error may explain. The rearrangement uses TRBV5-1 and TRBJ2-3, with D possibly being TRBD2 (6 bases). Per germline, CDR1 SGHRS and CDR2 YFSETQ. CDR3 length: 14 residues. The CDR3 protein is CASSYGDSSLAEDF. CDR3 sequence (DNA): TGCGCCAGCAGCTACGGGGACTCTTCACTGGCGGAGGATTTT. The variable domain in full, with the rest retrieved from reference TRBV5-1 and TRBJ2-3, is KAGVTQTPRYLIKTRGQQVTLSCSPISGHRSVSWYQQTPGQGLQFLFEYFSETQRNKGNFPGRFSGRQFSNSRSEMNVSTLELGDSALYLCASSYGDSSLAEDFGPGTRLTVL.

The chain uses TRBV5-6 and TRBJ2-1; the D gene is possibly TRBD2 (6 bases). Germline V gene lookup returns CDR1 SGHDT and CDR2 YYEEEE. The CDR3 spans 16 residues. Trimming pared 0 bases from V and 3 bases from J, leaving 13 bases between. CDR3 DNA: TGTGCCAGCAGCTTGGTCGGAGGGGTCAGCTACAATGAGCAGTTCTTC. Translated, it gives CASSLVGGVSYNEQFF.

CDR3 in amino acids: CASSWNRGLSEAFF. The CDR3 region has the DNA TGCGCCAGCAGCTGGAACAGGGGGCTGAGTGAAGCTTTCTTT. The chain combines TRBV5-1 with TRBJ1-1, with 9 nucleotides matching TRBD1. With V trimmed by 3 bases and J by 7 bases, 7 bases remained unmatched. This CDR3 is built from 14 residues. Per the germline V gene, CDR1 is SGHRS and CDR2 is YFSETQ.

This clone was recorded once. The chain recombines TRBV4-1 with TRBJ2-3; D perhaps matches TRBD2 (5 bases). CDR3 length equals 14 residues. In germline, CDR1 is MGHRA, CDR2 YSYEKL. V gave up 0 bases and J gave up 2 bases, with 6 bases separating them. The CDR3 protein is CASSQEGDTDTQYF. In nucleotides, the CDR3 is TGCGCCAGCAGCCAAGAGGGAGACACAGATACGCAGTATTTT.

This chain uses TRBV5-1 with TRBJ1-2; the D is unclear. V lost 4 bases to trimming and J lost 4 bases, with 14 bases between them. Germline CDR1 and CDR2: SGHRS and YFSETQ. The CDR3 covers 14 residues. In DNA, the CDR3 is TGCGCCAGCAGCCTGTATCACTCGTCCTATGGCTACACCTTC. Encoded protein: CASSLYHSSYGYTF.

The V and J genes are TRBV28 and TRBJ2-7; maybe TRBD1 (5 bases). The CDR3 is made up of 11 amino acids. The germline V gene encodes CDR1 MDHEN and CDR2 SYDVKM. The V end lost 10 bases, the J end lost 4 bases, and 11 bases lay between the germline ends. This chain's CDR3 is CATRRQYEQYF. Here the CDR3 DNA reads TGTGCCACCAGGAGACAGTACGAGCAGTACTTC. The variable domain in full, completed from reference TRBV28 and TRBJ2-7, reads DVKVTQSSRYLVKRTGEKVFLECVQDMDHENMFWYRQDPGLGLRLIYFSYDVKMKEKGDIPEGYSVSREKKERFSLILESASTNQTSMYLCATRRQYEQYFGPGTRLTVT.

There are a few counts of this clone. The sample carries other DNA sequences with the same CDR3. The chain employs TRBV14 and TRBJ2-7; weak D call: TRBD2 (5 bases). The CDR3 length is 13 residues. CDR1 is SGHDN, CDR2 FVKESK, per germline. V was cut by 1 base and J by 3 bases, with 7 bases left in between. CDR3 in DNA: TGTGCCAGCAGCCAAGTTCGGGGCTACGAGCAGTACTTC. Translation: CASSQVRGYEQYF.

This chain connects TRBV10-3 to TRBJ2-3; possible D gene TRBD1, 6 bases. V lost 6 bases and J lost 4, with 8 bases in between. The CDR3 has 12 amino acids. The V gene's germline CDR1 is ENHRY and CDR2 SYGVKD. CDR3 in amino acids: CAIREGADTQYF. In DNA form, the CDR3 reads TGTGCCATCAGAGAGGGGGCAGATACGCAGTATTTT.

This chain links TRBV25-1 with TRBJ1-2; no clear D gene. Looked up from germline, CDR1 is MGHDK and CDR2 is SYGVNS. This CDR3 region has 11 residues. V lost 4 bases to trimming and J lost 5 bases, with 5 bases between them. The CDR3 coding sequence is TGTGCCAGCAGTGTTCTTTATGGCTACACCTTC. Translating gives CASSVLYGYTF.